The rows below give T cell receptor beta chains drawn from one sample of a study of blood T cell repertoires in COVID-19. The protocol was immunoSEQ multiplex PCR, while the TCRdb copy is restricted to in-frame clones and leaves out a portion. The sample lists approximately 460,000 clones, 89% occurring once. The sample consisted of peripheral blood. The receptors derive from a man between 18 and 29 years old with COVID-19, enrolled during active disease. The CDR3 runs from the conserved cysteine through the conserved F or W. The D gene is left open where the match is weak. Clone size is given for some rows only: seen once, a few or many times, or a class if the clone is expanded.

clone size	V gene	D gene	J gene	CDR3 protein	CDR3 DNA
.	TRBV12-3/TRBV12-4	TRBD1	TRBJ2-7	CASSTTGGYEQYF	TGTGCCAGCAGTACTACAGGGGGCTACGAGCAGTACTTC
.	TRBV29-1	.	TRBJ2-5	CSAGPRLQETQYF	TGCAGCGCCGGCCCCAGGCTTCAAGAGACCCAGTACTTC
.	TRBV13	TRBD1	TRBJ1-3	CASSRTEDRGTENTIYF	TGTGCCAGCAGCCGAACCGAGGACAGGGGAACAGAAAACACCATATATTTT
.	TRBV10-3	.	TRBJ2-7	CAISESIGGVGHEQYF	TGTGCCATCAGTGAGTCGATTGGCGGAGTGGGGCACGAGCAGTACTTC
.	TRBV27	.	TRBJ1-1	CASSFPGHGSEAFF	TGTGCCAGCAGTTTTCCCGGACACGGCTCAGAAGCTTTCTTT
once	TRBV6-5	.	TRBJ2-3	CGTRDVGDTQYF	TGTGGCACGCGAGATGTTGGAGATACGCAGTATTTT
.	TRBV5-4	.	TRBJ2-7	CASSLVNRNEQYF	TGTGCCAGCAGCTTGGTGAACAGGAACGAGCAGTACTTC
.	TRBV7-9	TRBD2	TRBJ2-2	CASILAGAGELFF	TGTGCCAGCATCCTCGCGGGAGCCGGGGAGCTGTTTTTT
.	TRBV7-3	TRBD1	TRBJ2-6	CASSVTGVGANVLTF	TGTGCCAGCAGCGTTACAGGGGTTGGGGCCAACGTCCTGACTTTC
.	TRBV5-1	TRBD1	TRBJ2-7	CASRDGTDYEQYF	TGCGCCAGCAGAGATGGGACAGACTACGAGCAGTACTTC
.	TRBV5-8	.	TRBJ1-2	CASSFTGFLLGGYTF	TGTGCCAGCAGCTTTACAGGGTTCTTGTTAGGCGGCTACACCTTC
.	TRBV24-1	.	TRBJ2-1	CATRGTGSSYNEQFF	TGTGCCACCAGGGGGACTGGAAGCTCCTACAATGAGCAGTTCTTC
.	TRBV19	.	TRBJ1-2	CASSFPGTPYGYTF	TGTGCCAGTAGTTTTCCCGGGACACCGTATGGCTACACCTTC
.	TRBV2	.	TRBJ2-3	CASDLTRGSGGDTQYF	TGTGCCAGCGACTTGACTAGGGGTTCGGGCGGGGATACGCAGTATTTT
.	TRBV5-1	TRBD1	TRBJ2-3	CASSRAPFEGAQNTQYF	TGCGCCAGCAGCCGGGCCCCGTTCGAGGGGGCGCAAAATACGCAGTATTTT
.	TRBV4-2	TRBD2	TRBJ2-1	CASSQDGTSGDEQFF	TGTGCCAGCAGCCAGGACGGGACTAGTGGCGATGAGCAGTTCTTC
.	TRBV11-2	.	TRBJ2-1	CASSLVDVGVYYNEQFF	TGTGCCAGCAGCTTAGTTGACGTGGGAGTTTACTACAATGAGCAGTTCTTC
.	TRBV6-5	TRBD1	TRBJ2-7	CASSSTGVSYEQYF	TGTGCCAGCAGTTCCACAGGGGTCTCCTACGAGCAGTACTTC
.	TRBV10-3	.	TRBJ2-7	CAISDRSTTEQYF	TGTGCCATCAGTGATCGTTCGACAACTGAGCAGTACTTC
.	TRBV9	.	TRBJ1-2	CASNSGGNNYGYTF	TGTGCCAGCAACTCGGGGGGGAATAACTATGGCTACACCTTC
.	TRBV2	.	TRBJ2-2	CASTTDTGELFF	TGTGCCAGCACTACCGACACCGGGGAGCTGTTTTTT
.	TRBV23-1	.	TRBJ2-3	CASSQKMGAFRADTQYF	TGCGCCAGCAGTCAAAAAATGGGAGCCTTTCGGGCAGATACGCAGTATTTT
.	TRBV30	TRBD1	TRBJ2-7	CAWSLQGGVYEQYF	TGTGCCTGGAGTCTACAGGGGGGCGTCTACGAGCAGTACTTC
.	TRBV18	TRBD1	TRBJ1-2	CASSRDRDNYGYTF	TGTGCCAGCTCTCGAGACAGGGATAACTATGGCTACACCTTC
.	TRBV10-2	TRBD1	TRBJ1-3	CASSRTGPSNTIYF	TGCGCCAGCAGCAGGACAGGACCTTCAAACACCATATATTTT
.	TRBV24-1	.	TRBJ2-2	CATSQGGATGELFF	TGTGCCACCAGTCAAGGGGGAGCCACCGGGGAGCTGTTTTTT
once	TRBV6-5	.	TRBJ1-4	CASSPRQSNEKLFF	TGTGCCAGCAGTCCTAGACAGTCTAATGAAAAACTGTTTTTT
.	TRBV7-9	TRBD1	TRBJ2-7	CASSPSLDRGPEQYF	TGTGCCAGCAGCCCATCTCTGGACAGGGGGCCCGAGCAGTACTTC
.	TRBV19	.	TRBJ2-2	CASSIDGGGLTGELFF	TGTGCCAGTAGTATAGACGGGGGAGGACTTACCGGGGAGCTGTTTTTT
once	TRBV4-1	TRBD2	TRBJ2-1	CASSPGTSGRLGNEQFF	TGCGCCAGCAGCCCCGGGACTAGCGGGAGATTAGGCAATGAGCAGTTCTTC
.	TRBV12-3/TRBV12-4	.	TRBJ2-7	CASRRQDSYEQYF	TGTGCCAGCAGACGCCAGGACAGCTACGAGCAGTACTTC
.	TRBV30	.	TRBJ1-4	CAWSDGSVGNEKLFF	TGTGCCTGGAGTGATGGGAGTGTTGGTAATGAAAAACTGTTTTTT
.	TRBV12-3/TRBV12-4	TRBD1	TRBJ1-2	CASTATGGAGYTF	TGTGCCAGCACAGCGACAGGGGGCGCTGGCTACACCTTC
.	TRBV10-2	.	TRBJ2-7	CAIGTLPRNEQYF	TGCGCCATCGGGACACTACCTAGGAACGAGCAGTACTTC
.	TRBV12-3/TRBV12-4	.	TRBJ2-7	CASGAGTYEQYF	TGTGCCAGCGGGGCGGGGACCTACGAGCAGTACTTC
.	TRBV6-5	TRBD1	TRBJ2-1	CASSYDRGTEQFF	TGTGCCAGCAGTTACGACAGGGGTACTGAGCAGTTCTTC
.	TRBV27	TRBD2	TRBJ2-7	CASSWGLAGAYEQYF	TGTGCCAGCAGTTGGGGGCTAGCGGGAGCCTACGAGCAGTACTTC
.	TRBV19	.	TRBJ1-5	CASSITEYSNQPQHF	TGTGCCAGTAGTATTACGGAGTATAGCAATCAGCCCCAGCATTTT
.	TRBV6-5	.	TRBJ1-1	CASSRGVDTEAFF	TGTGCCAGCAGTCGCGGGGTGGACACTGAAGCTTTCTTT
once	TRBV7-2	.	TRBJ2-5	CASSLLAALEETQYF	TGTGCCAGCAGCTTGTTAGCGGCCTTGGAAGAGACCCAGTACTTC
.	TRBV30	.	TRBJ2-5	CAWSVRSGEETQYF	TGTGCCTGGAGTGTACGGTCGGGAGAAGAGACCCAGTACTTC
.	TRBV7-2	.	TRBJ2-7	CASSYTYRETFF	TGTGCCAGCAGCTATACATACAGGGAGACCTTCTTC
once	TRBV3-1/TRBV3-2	.	TRBJ2-7	CASSQDRLYEQYF	TGTGCCAGCAGCCAAGACAGGCTCTACGAGCAGTACTTC
.	TRBV12-3/TRBV12-4	.	TRBJ2-5	CASSFFQLETQYF	TGTGCCAGCAGTTTTTTCCAGTTAGAGACCCAGTACTTC
.	TRBV12-5	.	TRBJ1-5	CASSTSTGNSNQPQHF	TGTGCTAGTAGCACCTCGACAGGTAATAGCAATCAGCCCCAGCATTTT
.	TRBV19	TRBD2	TRBJ2-1	CASSLGGAVYNEQFF	TGTGCCAGTAGCCTCGGGGGGGCAGTCTACAATGAGCAGTTCTTC
.	TRBV12-2	.	TRBJ2-7	CASRLASFTGATLDEQYF	TGTGCAAGTCGCTTAGCGTCCTTTACAGGGGCGACCTTAGACGAGCAGTACTTC
.	TRBV28	TRBD2	TRBJ2-3	CASRGGLKADTQYF	TGTGCCAGCAGGGGGGGACTAAAGGCGGATACGCAGTATTTT
.	TRBV18	.	TRBJ2-3	CASSPLGGIGTDTQYF	TGTGCCAGCTCACCGCTCGGAGGGATTGGGACAGATACGCAGTATTTT
.	TRBV3-1/TRBV3-2	TRBD2	TRBJ2-7	CASSQDAGLAGYEQYF	TGTGCCAGCAGCCAAGATGCAGGGCTAGCGGGCTACGAGCAGTACTTC
.	TRBV18	.	TRBJ2-1	CASSPGLYNEQFF	TGTGCCAGCTCACCGGGCCTCTACAATGAGCAGTTCTTC
.	TRBV7-3	TRBD1	TRBJ2-2	CASSLGTGASTGELFF	TGTGCCAGCAGCTTAGGGACAGGGGCAAGCACCGGGGAGCTGTTTTTT
.	TRBV6-5	.	TRBJ2-7	CASSGRRSYEQYF	TGTGCCAGCAGCGGCAGGCGATCCTACGAGCAGTACTTC
.	TRBV12-3/TRBV12-4	.	TRBJ2-1	CASTWTASNEQFF	TGTGCCAGCACCTGGACAGCATCCAATGAGCAGTTCTTC
.	TRBV19	TRBD2	TRBJ2-2	CASNGRGTANTGELFF	TGTGCCAGTAATGGGCGGGGGACGGCGAACACCGGGGAGCTGTTTTTT